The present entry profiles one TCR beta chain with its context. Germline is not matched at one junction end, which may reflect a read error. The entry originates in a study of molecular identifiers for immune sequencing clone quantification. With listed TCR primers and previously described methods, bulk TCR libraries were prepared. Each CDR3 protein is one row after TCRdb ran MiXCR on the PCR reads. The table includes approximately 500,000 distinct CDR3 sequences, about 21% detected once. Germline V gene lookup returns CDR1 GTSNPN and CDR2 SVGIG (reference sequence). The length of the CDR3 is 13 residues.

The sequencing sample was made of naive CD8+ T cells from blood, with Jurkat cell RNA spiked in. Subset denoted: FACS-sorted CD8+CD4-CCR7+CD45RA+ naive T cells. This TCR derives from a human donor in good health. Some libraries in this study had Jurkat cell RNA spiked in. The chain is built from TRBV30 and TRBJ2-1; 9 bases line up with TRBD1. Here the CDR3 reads CAWSQGAWNEQSF. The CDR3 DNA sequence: TGTGCCTGGTCACAGGGGGCTTGGAATGAGCAGTCCTTC. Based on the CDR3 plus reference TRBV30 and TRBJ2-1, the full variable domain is SQTIHQWPATLVQPVGSPLSLECTVEGTSNPNLYWYRQAAGRGLQLLFYSVGIGQISSEVPQNLSASRPQDRQFILSSKKLLLSDSGFYLCAWSQGAWNEQSFGPGTRLTVL.